This TCR beta chain stems from a study of response to subunit inactivated influenza vaccine. TCRdb used MiXCR to reprocess the RT-PCR reads, holding one entry per CDR3 protein. Here the sample spans around 170,000 distinct CDR3 sequences, about 11% being singletons. Overall study findings and caveats: There was a suggestion from the authors that each seasonal influenza vaccination recruits few new T cells.

This clonotype appeared many times. The antigen remains undetermined. The CDR3 contains 15 residues. CDR1 MNHEY and CDR2 SMNVEV come from the germline V gene (reference sequence). V shed 4 bases, J shed 2 bases, and the junction held 6 bases outside the gene matches. The input for sequencing was CD8+ T cells sorted from PBMCs, taken around 25 months after vaccination. The receptor was isolated from a man between 50 and 69 years old who received an inactivated influenza vaccine. The V gene is TRBV27, the J gene TRBJ2-3; 7 bases are a match to TRBD2. This CDR3 reads CASSYLAVPTDTQYF. CDR3 DNA: TGTGCCAGCAGTTATCTAGCGGTCCCCACAGATACGCAGTATTTT.